The 20 T cell receptor beta chains listed next were all sequenced from one sample in a study of T cells in Graves' hyperthyroidism and ophthalmopathy. Amplification targeted TCR beta CDR3 regions from RNA transcripts. First-round RT-PCR targeting the TCR CDR3 was performed with the HTBI primer set. Each CDR3 protein gets one entry after TCRdb re-called the multiplex PCR reads with MiXCR. Among more than 500,000 distinct CDR3 sequences listed, less than 15% were seen once. Sequencing used blood. The receptors derive from a woman in her thirties or forties with Graves' hyperthyroidism.

This clonotype was observed many times. The chain's CDR3 is CASSLGSGRTYNEQFF. Here the CDR3 DNA reads TGTGCCAGCAGCTTAGGTAGCGGGAGGACTTACAATGAGCAGTTCTTC. J is TRBJ2-1 and V is TRBV7-8; TRBD2 agrees at 10 bases. Germline CDR1 SGHVS, CDR2 FQNEAQ. The CDR3 has 16 amino acids. With V trimmed by 1 base and J by 4 bases, 4 bases remained unmatched.

The table lists this clonotype with many counts. The chain has TRBV30 and TRBJ1-2; D not certain. CDR3 size: 12 residues. The V gene's germline CDR1 is GTSNPN and CDR2 SVGIG (reference sequence). V was trimmed by 1 base and J by 2 bases, leaving 5 bases between them. DNA for the CDR3: TGTGCCTGGAGTGCAGGAAACTATGGCTACACCTTC. It codes for CAWSAGNYGYTF.

The rearrangement joins TRBV18 to TRBJ2-2; 10 bases align to TRBD2. The CDR3 contains 16 residues. Germline CDR1 reads KGHSH; CDR2 reads LQKENI. V gave up 2 bases and J gave up 6 bases; unmatched junction bases: 6. CDR3 sequence (DNA): TGTGCCAGCTCACCAGCGGCTAGCGGGAGAGCCGGGGAGCTGTTTTTT. It is translated as CASSPAASGRAGELFF.

Ten or more counts support this clonotype. The chain has TRBV20-1 and TRBJ1-1, with D hard to call. Trimming shortened V by 2 bases and J by 6 bases, and 10 bases separated the two germline ends. The V gene's germline CDR1 is DFQATT and CDR2 SNEGSKA (reference sequence). The CDR3 has 12 residues. In nucleotides, the CDR3 is TGCAGTGCTAGACCGGGAACGTCTGAAGCTTTCTTT. It translates to CSARPGTSEAFF.

This clonotype has a count of ten or more. The chain has TRBV7-9 and TRBJ2-5; D gene uncertain. Germline loops: CDR1 SEHNR, CDR2 FQNEAQ (reference sequence). The V and J ends lost 6 bases and 1 base respectively, with 12 bases between them. CDR3 length: 14 residues. CDR3 sequence: CASSPIPSQETQYF. In DNA form, the CDR3 reads TGTGCCAGCAGTCCTATTCCTTCCCAAGAGACCCAGTACTTC.

This clonotype was seen more than once but under ten times. The chain joins TRBV30 to TRBJ2-1; D gene unclear. CDR1 is GTSNPN and CDR2 is SVGIG in the germline V gene (reference sequence). V was cut by 3 bases and J by 4 bases, with 13 bases left in between. This CDR3 has 14 amino acids. CDR3 nucleotide sequence: TGTGCCTGGAGCCTTAGCTACAGTTACAATGAGCAGTTCTTC. Its protein product is CAWSLSYSYNEQFF.

This clonotype came up a few times. The DNA for the CDR3 is TGTGCCAGCAGTATACCAGCCCCCGAGCAGTACTTC. It yields the protein CASSIPAPEQYF. This chain links TRBV6-1 with TRBJ2-7, with unresolved D. The germline V gene has CDR1 MNHNS and CDR2 SASEGT. The CDR3 runs to 12 residues. V lost 5 bases and J 6 bases, leaving 11 bases between the germline ends.

In its sample, this clonotype was seen many times. This chain joins TRBV7-2 and TRBJ2-7; 11 bases line up with TRBD2. J lost 2 bases, V lost 1 base, and 4 bases had no gene match. This CDR3 has 16 amino acids. Germline lookup yields CDR1 SGHTA and CDR2 FQGNSA. CDR3 sequence: CASSLVNSGRAYEQYF. In nucleotides, the CDR3 is TGTGCCAGCAGCTTAGTAAATAGCGGGAGGGCCTACGAGCAGTACTTC.

This clonotype was recorded many times. The chain uses TRBV28 and TRBJ2-5; 7 nucleotides line up with TRBD1. The germline V gene encodes CDR1 MDHEN and CDR2 SYDVKM. The trim removed 10 bases at V and 1 base at J, leaving 6 bases unmatched. CDR3 length: 13 residues. In nucleotides, the CDR3 is TGTGCCACCAAAAGGGACAGCCAAGAGACCCAGTACTTC. Its translation: CATKRDSQETQYF. Full variable domain (outside the CDR3, taken from reference TRBV28 and TRBJ2-5): DVKVTQSSRYLVKRTGEKVFLECVQDMDHENMFWYRQDPGLGLRLIYFSYDVKMKEKGDIPEGYSVSREKKERFSLILESASTNQTSMYLCATKRDSQETQYFGPGTRLLVL.

This clonotype appeared many times. CDR3 nucleotides: TGTGCCAGCAGCGTACAGTCTTCAAGGGAAAAACTGTTTTTT. This encodes CASSVQSSREKLFF. The V and J genes are TRBV11-2 and TRBJ1-4; D remains ambiguous. Germline V gives CDR1 SGHAT, CDR2 FQNNGV. Trimming stripped 5 bases from V and 8 bases from J, with 15 bases between. The CDR3 sequence is 14 residues long. The full variable domain, with the rest looked up from reference TRBV11-2 and TRBJ1-4, is EAGVAQSPRYKIIEKRQSVAFWCNPISGHATLYWYQQILGQGPKLLIQFQNNGVVDDSQLPKDRFSAERLKGVDSTLKIQPAKLEDSAVYLCASSVQSSREKLFFGSGTQLSVL.

CDR3 region: CASSSFSPGGELFF. In DNA form, the CDR3 reads TGTGCCAGCAGTTCTTTTTCGCCCGGCGGGGAGCTGTTTTTT. The chain has TRBV27 and TRBJ2-2; no reliable D call. The germline CDR1 and CDR2 sequences are MNHEY and SMNVEV (reference sequence). This CDR3 has 14 residues. The germline V and J ends were trimmed by 4 bases and 7 bases, with 13 bases remaining between them.

The chain employs TRBV24-1 and TRBJ2-1, with 10 nucleotides matching TRBD1. CDR1 KGHDR and CDR2 SFDVKD come from the germline V gene. This CDR3 spans 15 amino acids. V gave up 7 bases and J gave up 2 bases; unmatched junction bases: 4. The CDR3 loop is CATRGQGSPYNEQFF. DNA for the CDR3: TGTGCCACCAGGGGACAGGGGAGCCCCTACAATGAGCAGTTCTTC.

The chain uses TRBV9 and TRBJ1-2; D uncertain. V was clipped by 4 bases and J by 4 bases, with 11 bases between them. Germline V CDR1 and CDR2: SGDLS, YYNGEE. The CDR3 sequence is 13 residues long. The CDR3: CASSQTPTYGYTF. The CDR3 nucleotides are TGTGCCAGCAGCCAAACACCAACCTATGGCTACACCTTC.

This clonotype turned up a few times. The chain recombines TRBV11-2 with TRBJ2-5; 13 bases match TRBD2. The CDR3 has 15 amino acids. Unmatched junction bases numbered 6, after V lost 8 bases and J lost 3 bases. CDR1 is SGHAT and CDR2 is FQNNGV in the germline V gene. CDR3 in amino acids: CASSRLAGGKETQYF. CDR3 in DNA: TGTGCCAGCTCCAGACTAGCGGGAGGAAAAGAGACCCAGTACTTC.

This clonotype was recorded many times. The V gene is TRBV2, the J gene TRBJ2-5, with D possibly being TRBD1 (6 bases). The CDR3 covers 15 residues. The germline V gene has CDR1 SNHLY and CDR2 FYNNEI. V was pared by 7 bases and J by 3 bases, with 18 bases between. The CDR3 here is CASKVDWTVKETQYF. Written as DNA, the CDR3 is TGTGCCAGCAAAGTCGATTGGACAGTAAAAGAGACCCAGTACTTC.

To note about this clonotype: The junction departs from germline at one end; a sequencing error may be responsible. V gene TRBV7-2 combines with J gene TRBJ2-1; TRBD2 aligns across 12 bases. Germline loops: CDR1 SGHTA, CDR2 FQGNSA. This CDR3 is 18 amino acids long. For the CDR3, the DNA is TGTGCCAGCAGCTACGGGACTAGCGGGTCAAGCTCCTACAATGGGCAGTTCTTC. Protein product: CASSYGTSGSSSYNGQFF.

The rearrangement links TRBV6-1 to TRBJ2-1; 10 positions match TRBD2. Germline CDR1 reads MNHNS; CDR2 reads SASEGT. The CDR3 consists of 15 residues. Germline trimming cut 6 bases from V and 6 bases from J; bases unmatched to any gene: 8. CDR3 bases: TGTGCCAGCAGACGAGCCGGGACTAGCGTCAATGAGCAGTTCTTC. Protein: CASRRAGTSVNEQFF.

The V and J genes are TRBV28 and TRBJ2-3; the D gene is possibly TRBD2 (6 bases). Trimming cost V 0 bases and J 1 base, with 8 bases left between them. The V gene's germline CDR1 is MDHEN and CDR2 SYDVKM. The CDR3 covers 15 residues. The CDR3 DNA follows: TGTGCCAGCAGTTTATGGCGGGACCGCACAGATACGCAGTATTTT. Its protein product is CASSLWRDRTDTQYF.

Only a few counts were recorded for this clonotype. The chain links TRBV30 to TRBJ2-7; TRBD2 is a possible D gene (5 bases). The CDR3 length is 11 residues. The germline gives CDR1 GTSNPN, CDR2 SVGIG (reference sequence). Between the trimmed V and J ends, which lost 0 bases and 7 bases, there was a span of 7 bases. CDR3 nucleotides: TGTGCCTGGAGTGTGCCGGGGGAGCAGTACTTC. Its translation is CAWSVPGEQYF.

The chain links TRBV12-3 or TRBV12-4 to TRBJ1-2, with TRBD1 identical over 9 bases. The CDR3 length is 15 residues. With V trimmed by 5 bases and J by 4 bases, 8 bases remained unmatched. CDR3 sequence: CASSTGTGTGYGYTF. DNA for the CDR3: TGTGCCAGCAGTACCGGGACAGGGACAGGCTATGGCTACACCTTC.